The rows below give T cell receptor beta chains drawn from one sample of a study of PD-1 blockade in classical Hodgkin lymphoma. The repertoire was sequenced with immunoSEQ multiplex PCR; TCRdb's copy has only in-frame clones and lacks some. The repertoire holds 50,000 or so clones, around 67% seen once, with less than 15% in the top ten. The sample was peripheral blood mononuclear cells (PBMCs), taken before the second cycle of nivolumab. The receptors derive from a human donor with classical Hodgkin lymphoma. Each CDR3 is given with its conserved first and last residue. A D gene is named only where the DNA matches it firmly. Part of the rows lack a size; the others show once, few, many or a class for expanded clones.

size: -
V: TRBV19
D: TRBD1
J: TRBJ1-5
DNA: TGTGCCAGTAGCATGACAGGGATGGGCCAGCCCCAGCATTTT
CDR3: CASSMTGMGQPQHF

size: -
V: TRBV18
D: TRBD1
J: TRBJ2-7
DNA: TGTGCCAGCTCTTACCGGGACAGGGCCGACTACGAGCAGTACTTC
CDR3: CASSYRDRADYEQYF

size: -
V: TRBV7-9
D: -
J: TRBJ1-1
DNA: TGTGCCAGCAGCTCCCCGGGCGGGGGGGAGAACACTGAAGCTTTCTTT
CDR3: CASSSPGGGENTEAFF

size: -
V: TRBV6-1
D: -
J: TRBJ2-1
DNA: TGTGCCAGCAGTCCGGACAGATTAAAAGAGTTCTTC
CDR3: CASSPDRLKEFF

size: -
V: TRBV18
D: -
J: TRBJ2-1
DNA: TGTGCCAGCTCGCCAAGATCAGGGGTATCCTACAATGAGCAGTTCTTC
CDR3: CASSPRSGVSYNEQFF

size: few
V: TRBV19
D: -
J: TRBJ2-7
DNA: TGTGCCAGTAGTATCCGCCCCCTGAGCTCCTACGAGCAGTACTTC
CDR3: CASSIRPLSSYEQYF

size: -
V: TRBV28
D: -
J: TRBJ2-2
DNA: TGTGCCAGCAGTTTATTGGAGAACGCCGGGGAGCTGTTTTTT
CDR3: CASSLLENAGELFF

size: -
V: TRBV7-2
D: -
J: TRBJ1-1
DNA: TGTGCCAGCAGCTTAGCAGGGGCTATGAACACTGAAGCTTTCTTT
CDR3: CASSLAGAMNTEAFF

size: -
V: TRBV27
D: -
J: TRBJ2-7
DNA: TGTGCCAGCAGTTTACGCATATCCTACGAGCAGTACTTC
CDR3: CASSLRISYEQYF

size: -
V: TRBV6-5
D: TRBD1
J: TRBJ1-1
DNA: TGTGCCAGCAGTTATGGGACAGGCTTGGGCGCTTTCTTT
CDR3: CASSYGTGLGAFF

size: -
V: TRBV7-9
D: -
J: TRBJ2-7
DNA: TGTGCCAGCAGCCATGGGGAGCGCCTATACTACGAGCAGTACTTC
CDR3: CASSHGERLYYEQYF